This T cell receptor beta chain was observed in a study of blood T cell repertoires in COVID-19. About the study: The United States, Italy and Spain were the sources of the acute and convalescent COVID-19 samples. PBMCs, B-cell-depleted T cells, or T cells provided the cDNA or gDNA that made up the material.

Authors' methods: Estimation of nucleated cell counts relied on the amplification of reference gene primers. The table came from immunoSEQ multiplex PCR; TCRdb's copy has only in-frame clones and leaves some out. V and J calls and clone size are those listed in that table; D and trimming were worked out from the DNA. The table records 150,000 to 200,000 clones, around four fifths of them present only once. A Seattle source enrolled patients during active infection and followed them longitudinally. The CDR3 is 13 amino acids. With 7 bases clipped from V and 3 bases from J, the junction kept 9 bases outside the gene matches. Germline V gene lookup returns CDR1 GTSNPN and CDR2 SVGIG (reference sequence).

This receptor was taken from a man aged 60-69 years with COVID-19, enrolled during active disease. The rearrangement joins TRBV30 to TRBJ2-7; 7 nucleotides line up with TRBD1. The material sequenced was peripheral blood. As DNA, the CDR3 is TGTGCCTCCAAAATGGCAGGGGGCTACGAGCAGTACTTC. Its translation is CASKMAGGYEQYF. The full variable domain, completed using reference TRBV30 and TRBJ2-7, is SQTIHQWPATLVQPVGSPLSLECTVEGTSNPNLYWYRQAAGRGLQLLFYSVGIGQISSEVPQNLSASRPQDRQFILSSKKLLLSDSGFYLCASKMAGGYEQYFGPGTRLTVT.